The 19 T cell receptor beta chains below all came from one sample that was sequenced in a study of identical twins. TCRdb independently ran MiXCR on the 5' RACE reads; one entry per CDR3 protein. The top ten hold less than 2% of the sample, which has hundreds of thousands of distinct CDR3 sequences, roughly 7.1% seen once. A further study also used this sample, focusing on yellow fever vaccine responses in identical twins.

The sequenced sample was PBMCs. Receptors originate from a young woman in good health.

CDR3 protein: CSARADRTRGNTIYF. The CDR3 bases are TGCAGTGCTAGGGCCGACAGGACGAGGGGAAACACCATATATTTT. The chain joins TRBV20-1 to TRBJ1-3; tentatively, D is TRBD1 (6 bases). Germline assignment: CDR1 DFQATT and CDR2 SNEGSKA (reference sequence). There are 15 residues in the CDR3. V lost 3 bases and J lost 4, with 16 bases in between.

DNA for the CDR3: TGTGCCAGCAGACCCAATGCGGGTGAGCAGTTCTTC. The encoded protein is CASRPNAGEQFF. This sequence joins TRBV6-5 and TRBJ2-1, with D possibly being TRBD2 (5 bases). The germline V and J ends were trimmed by 6 bases and 9 bases, with 12 bases remaining between them. The germline CDR1 and CDR2 sequences are MNHEY and SVGAGI. The CDR3 has 12 amino acids.

This clonotype was detected a few times. The V gene is TRBV7-9, the J gene TRBJ2-5, with D possibly being TRBD2 (7 bases). V was pared by 5 bases and J by 5 bases, with 24 bases between. Germline CDR1 is SEHNR and CDR2 is FQNEAQ (reference sequence). CDR3 length equals 17 residues. The chain's CDR3 is CASSTISVQGGWETQYF. The CDR3 coding sequence is TGTGCCAGCAGCACCATTTCGGTACAGGGAGGGTGGGAGACCCAGTACTTC.

This clonotype has a count of ten or more. The chain employs TRBV28 and TRBJ2-1; 13 nucleotides match TRBD2. Trimming cost V 8 bases and J 5 bases; bases outside gene matches: 6. CDR1 and CDR2 from the germline V gene are MDHEN and SYDVKM. The length of the CDR3 is 15 residues. The CDR3 DNA reads as TGTGCCAGCTCCAGGACTAGCGGGGGAAACAATGAGCAGTTCTTC. Protein product: CASSRTSGGNNEQFF. Full variable domain (remainder filled in from reference TRBV28 and TRBJ2-1): DVKVTQSSRYLVKRTGEKVFLECVQDMDHENMFWYRQDPGLGLRLIYFSYDVKMKEKGDIPEGYSVSREKKERFSLILESASTNQTSMYLCASSRTSGGNNEQFFGPGTRLTVL.

This clonotype turned up a few times. The J gene is TRBJ2-3, the V gene TRBV20-1; 8 nucleotides line up with TRBD2. With V trimmed by 3 bases and J by 1 base, 12 bases remained unmatched. In germline, CDR1 is DFQATT, CDR2 SNEGSKA (reference sequence). CDR3 length equals 17 residues. CDR3 DNA sequence: TGCAGTGCTAGGCCCCTACCGGGACTAGAAGGCACAGATACGCAGTATTTT. Translating gives CSARPLPGLEGTDTQYF.

This clonotype was detected only a few times. V and J are TRBV5-1 and TRBJ2-4; D uncertain. The CDR3 spans 17 residues. CDR1 and CDR2 from the germline V gene are SGHRS and YFSETQ. V was trimmed by 0 bases and J by 0 bases, leaving 13 bases between them. Here the CDR3 reads CASSLVWGMLAKNIQYF. DNA for the CDR3: TGCGCCAGCAGCTTGGTCTGGGGAATGCTAGCCAAAAACATTCAGTACTTC.

This clonotype was observed at least ten times. The chain carries TRBV11-1 and TRBJ2-1; TRBD2 might be the D (6 bases). The V end lost 1 base, the J end lost 0 bases, and 19 bases lay between the germline ends. Germline-derived CDR1 and CDR2 are SGHAT and FQDESV (reference sequence). CDR3 length: 19 amino acids. CDR3 sequence (DNA): TGTGCCAGCAGCTTAGGCTCGGGTAGCGGTCGAAGCTCCTACAATGAGCAGTTCTTC. Its translation: CASSLGSGSGRSSYNEQFF.

The chain employs TRBV7-2 and TRBJ1-2; TRBD1 matches at 7 bases. The V gene's germline CDR1 is SGHTA and CDR2 FQGNSA. This CDR3 is 13 amino acids long. V dropped 5 bases and J dropped 8; count of bases not matched to a gene: 8. The CDR3 loop is CASSPSTGMGYTF. Written as DNA, the CDR3 is TGTGCCAGCAGCCCGTCGACAGGGATGGGCTACACCTTC.

The sample holds many counts of this clonotype. The chain employs TRBV7-9 and TRBJ1-6; D may be TRBD1 (5 bases). The germline V and J ends were trimmed by 6 bases and 8 bases, with 17 bases remaining between them. Per the germline V gene, CDR1 is SEHNR and CDR2 is FQNEAQ (reference sequence). There are 15 residues in the CDR3. The CDR3 sequence: CASRAPGLGDSPLHF. CDR3 nucleotides: TGTGCCAGCAGGGCACCGGGACTGGGGGATTCACCCCTCCACTTT. Full variable domain (rest looked up from reference TRBV7-9 and TRBJ1-6): DTGVSQNPRHKITKRGQNVTFRCDPISEHNRLYWYRQTLGQGPEFLTYFQNEAQLEKSRLLSDRFSAERPKGSFSTLEIQRTEQGDSAMYLCASRAPGLGDSPLHFGNGTRLTVT.

This clonotype has a handful of counts. J is TRBJ2-7 and V is TRBV6-2 or TRBV6-3; D not certain. This CDR3 is 12 amino acids long. CDR1 is MNHEY and CDR2 is SVGEGT in the germline V gene. The V and J ends lost 2 bases and 7 bases respectively, with 9 bases between them. CDR3 nucleotide sequence: TGTGCCAGCAGTTACGTTTTGGGTGAGCAGTACGTC. Its protein is CASSYVLGEQYV.

The chain employs TRBV6-1 and TRBJ2-1, with 8 bases matching TRBD2. Unmatched junction bases numbered 7, after V lost 11 bases and J lost 4 bases. The germline gives CDR1 MNHNS, CDR2 SASEGT. This CDR3 contains 13 residues. Here the CDR3 reads CASSSGIYNEQFF. Written as DNA, the CDR3 is TGTGCCTCGAGTAGCGGGATATACAATGAGCAGTTCTTC.

This sequence joins TRBV10-3 and TRBJ2-1; weak D call: TRBD1 (5 bases). The germline V and J ends were trimmed by 5 bases and 2 bases, with 10 bases remaining between them. CDR1 is ENHRY, CDR2 SYGVKD, per germline. The CDR3 contains 14 residues. DNA of the CDR3: TGTGCCATCAGTCCCCAGGGAACCTACAATGAGCAGTTCTTC. The encoded protein is CAISPQGTYNEQFF.

This clonotype came up a few times. The DNA for the CDR3 is TGTGCCAGCAGCTTCCTTTCTAGCGGGAGCGGAGTAGATACGCAGTATTTT. Translating gives CASSFLSSGSGVDTQYF. J is TRBJ2-3 and V is TRBV5-5; TRBD2 matches at 10 bases. The CDR3 contains 17 residues. Germline loops: CDR1 SGHKS, CDR2 YYEKEE (reference sequence). Trimming took 2 bases from V and 5 from J; bases not matched to a gene: 11.

The chain uses TRBV7-2 and TRBJ2-7; a weak D match, TRBD2 (5 bases). Germline loops: CDR1 SGHTA, CDR2 FQGNSA. The CDR3 is made up of 15 amino acids. Trimming removed 1 base at V and 3 bases at J, with 13 bases between. CDR3 loop: CASSLDGVSDYEQYF. Here the CDR3 DNA reads TGTGCCAGCAGCTTAGACGGGGTCTCCGACTACGAGCAGTACTTC.

The genes are TRBV29-1 and TRBJ2-2; no clear D gene. There are 15 residues in the CDR3. The germline V gene encodes CDR1 SQVTM and CDR2 ANQGSEA. Trimming stripped 5 bases from V and 1 base from J, with 14 bases between. CDR3 amino acids: CSVKIGTENTGELFF. CDR3 in DNA: TGCAGCGTTAAGATTGGAACAGAGAACACCGGGGAGCTGTTTTTT.

This chain connects TRBV6-5 to TRBJ2-3; maybe TRBD1 (6 bases). The CDR3 spans 16 residues. CDR1 and CDR2 from the germline V gene are MNHEY and SVGAGI. Between the trimmed V and J ends, which lost 0 bases and 2 bases, there was a span of 12 bases. In nucleotides, the CDR3 is TGTGCCAGCAGTTACTCGGGGCGGACAGTCACAGATACGCAGTATTTT. Amino acids: CASSYSGRTVTDTQYF.

This clonotype came up a few times. V usage is TRBV4-1 and J usage is TRBJ2-6, with TRBD2 as a possible D gene (6 bases). The CDR3 is 17 residues long. In germline, CDR1 is MGHRA, CDR2 YSYEKL. V lost 1 base to trimming and J lost 2 bases, with 12 bases between them. For the CDR3, the DNA is TGCGCCAGCAGCCAAGGGCAGAGGAGGGCTGGGGCCAACGTCCTGACTTTC. It encodes CASSQGQRRAGANVLTF.

The DNA for the CDR3 is TGTGCCAGTAAAGACAGGGGGTCCACTGAAGCTTTCTTT. The encoded protein is CASKDRGSTEAFF. The chain employs TRBV19 and TRBJ1-1; 9 bases are shared with TRBD1. This CDR3 is built from 13 residues. Trimming removed 7 bases from V and 4 bases from J; junction bases left unmatched: 4. Per germline, CDR1 LNHDA and CDR2 SQIVND (reference sequence).

This clonotype appeared a few times. J is TRBJ2-7 and V is TRBV14, with no clear D. V lost 1 base and J lost 2, with 9 bases in between. CDR3 size: 14 residues. Per the germline V gene, CDR1 is SGHDN and CDR2 is FVKESK. In DNA, the CDR3 is TGTGCCAGCAGCCAAGGAGACTGGCCCTACGAGCAGTACGTC. It encodes CASSQGDWPYEQYV.